What follows is one T cell receptor beta chain and its context. Antigen specificity is unknown. The data belong to a study of cytomegalovirus exposure and HLA in healthy donors. Points from the study as a whole: The classifier reportedly diagnosed cytomegalovirus status with high sensitivity and specificity.

V shed 2 bases and J shed 0 bases, with 11 bases lying between them. This CDR3 is 15 amino acids long. The germline CDR1 and CDR2 sequences are SGHNT and YYREEE (reference sequence). Profiling relied on immunoSEQ multiplex PCR, and the TCRdb table lists in-frame clones only, not all of them. The sample lists about 130,000 clones, 75% to 90% occurring once. Sequencing input: PBMCs. The sequence derives from a woman aged 18-30 years in good health and CMV-seronegative. The gene calls are TRBV5-4 and TRBJ2-5; D is possibly TRBD1 (6 bases). The CDR3 sequence is CASSFKTGNQETQYF. The CDR3 coding sequence is TGTGCCAGCAGCTTCAAGACAGGTAACCAAGAGACCCAGTACTTC.